The rows below give T cell receptor beta chains drawn from one sample of a study of response to subunit inactivated influenza vaccine. One entry per CDR3 protein, called by TCRdb with MiXCR from the RT-PCR reads. The sample has 550,000 to 600,000 distinct CDR3 sequences; 12% are singletons. This material consisted of PBMCs from blood, taken on the day of vaccination. The receptor source for this set is a man aged 50 to 60 who received an inactivated influenza vaccine. The CDR3 runs from the conserved cysteine through the conserved F or W. Fields, in order: V gene, clone size, CDR3 protein. Size is omitted from some rows. Given values are once, few, many or a class for expanded clones.

V gene: TRBV4-3; clone size: -; CDR3 protein: CASSQEGFGANSPLHF
V gene: TRBV20-1; clone size: few; CDR3 protein: CSASWRAPNNEQFF
V gene: TRBV7-2; clone size: few; CDR3 protein: CASSFPQAVYGYTF
V gene: TRBV7-9; clone size: -; CDR3 protein: CASSHEGLVRATGELFF
V gene: TRBV10-3; clone size: -; CDR3 protein: CAIRPGTGRSETQYF
V gene: TRBV5-4; clone size: few; CDR3 protein: CASSGTGSLGRELFF
V gene: TRBV12-3/TRBV12-4; clone size: many; CDR3 protein: CASTLGLAANLYNEQFF
V gene: TRBV9; clone size: few; CDR3 protein: CASSKGQDLYTEAFF
V gene: TRBV28; clone size: -; CDR3 protein: CASSPAGLGVYGYTF
V gene: TRBV12-3/TRBV12-4; clone size: few; CDR3 protein: CASTPAPRTDTQYF
V gene: TRBV12-3/TRBV12-4; clone size: few; CDR3 protein: CASSASGKYEQYF
V gene: TRBV6-1; clone size: few; CDR3 protein: CASNRAGDYGYTF
V gene: TRBV4-3; clone size: few; CDR3 protein: CASSQGPRGSRSEAFF
V gene: TRBV4-3; clone size: -; CDR3 protein: CASSQFQTAHNEQFF
V gene: TRBV5-1; clone size: few; CDR3 protein: CASSLGQSLAKNIQYF
V gene: TRBV7-6; clone size: many; CDR3 protein: CASSEDSTPYGYTF
V gene: TRBV3-1; clone size: few; CDR3 protein: CASSPAPWGATGELFF
V gene: TRBV2; clone size: few; CDR3 protein: CASRKGLAVGYEQYF
V gene: TRBV11-2; clone size: -; CDR3 protein: CASSGRTSGRDSTDTQYF
V gene: TRBV6-2/TRBV6-3; clone size: few; CDR3 protein: CASSYSPAPLGHF
V gene: TRBV5-5; clone size: few; CDR3 protein: CASSPGTVFQPQHF
V gene: TRBV3-1; clone size: -; CDR3 protein: CASSQDLRGGSYEQYF
V gene: TRBV20-1; clone size: many; CDR3 protein: CSARQQERGWNEQFF
V gene: TRBV15; clone size: -; CDR3 protein: CATSSGQTNYGYTF
V gene: TRBV6-2/TRBV6-3; clone size: -; CDR3 protein: CASSSAPQGSQTQYF
V gene: TRBV4-2; clone size: few; CDR3 protein: CASSQVGLAPQSSYNEQFF
V gene: TRBV7-2; clone size: few; CDR3 protein: CASSLAFDQPQHF
V gene: TRBV20-1; clone size: -; CDR3 protein: CSAALSLVGYNEQFF
V gene: TRBV27; clone size: many; CDR3 protein: CASSWNERYNEQFF
V gene: TRBV12-3/TRBV12-4; clone size: many; CDR3 protein: CASSLQGATDTQYF
V gene: TRBV7-2; clone size: -; CDR3 protein: CASSLVGQVSSPLHF
V gene: TRBV11-2; clone size: -; CDR3 protein: CASSPSRDVLTF
V gene: TRBV23-1; clone size: -; CDR3 protein: CASDPPRENTGELFF
V gene: TRBV6-1; clone size: few; CDR3 protein: CASTGQANEKLFF
V gene: TRBV10-3; clone size: few; CDR3 protein: CAISEASGGVYNEQFF
V gene: TRBV7-2; clone size: few; CDR3 protein: CASSLVGRGLAGVRQFF
V gene: TRBV5-1; clone size: few; CDR3 protein: CASSLDGTKAYEQYF
V gene: TRBV12-3/TRBV12-4; clone size: -; CDR3 protein: CASIFNGRSGGYTF
V gene: TRBV7-2; clone size: many; CDR3 protein: CASSLGGTKGEAFF
V gene: TRBV14; clone size: -; CDR3 protein: CASSKIAGRVEQFF
V gene: TRBV4-3; clone size: -; CDR3 protein: CASSQDLWTSGEPSYNEQFF
V gene: TRBV28; clone size: many; CDR3 protein: CASSLLGTAVAYEQYF
V gene: TRBV7-9; clone size: few; CDR3 protein: CASSSGRGLHTDTQYF
V gene: TRBV30; clone size: -; CDR3 protein: CAWQTATNTGELFF
V gene: TRBV29-1; clone size: -; CDR3 protein: CSVVGSGTRVYEQYF